One TCR beta chain is described in this entry. What it recognizes is unknown. The sample belongs to a study of vaccination effects on CD4 cells after COVID-19. Study-level findings and limits: Marked contraction was observed in infection-induced and vaccine-induced clones late after vaccination.

Within the ViraFEST assay, antigen-specific CD4+ T cells underwent expansion with viral peptide pools prior to sequencing. Cultured cells yielded isolated CD4+ T cells after about ten days. Each participant was administered two doses of either the BNT162b2 or the mRNA-1273 vaccine. Negative nucleocapsid antibody tests before and after vaccination confirmed no previous SARS-CoV-2 infection. PBMC were cultured at under 2.5 million per well with 10 IU/ml IL-2 and around 9.4 ug/ml peptides. Replacing half the medium with IL-2 medium was done on days 3 and 7. Sequencing was performed with immunoSEQ multiplex PCR; in TCRdb, only in-frame clones are kept and a portion is missing. The sample has under 50,000 clones; roughly four fifths are singletons. The origin of this receptor is a human donor who received a COVID-19 vaccine. Some clones in this sample may be carry-over from other donors' samples. Sample: CD4+ T cells from PBMCs cultured with HCoV-NL63 spike peptides, taken after COVID-19 vaccination.

This chain's CDR3 is CASSRGESSGEKLFF. As DNA, the CDR3 is TGTGCCAGCAGCAGGGGAGAGAGTTCGGGTGAAAAACTGTTTTTT. The chain links TRBV21-1 to TRBJ1-4. TRBV21-1 is noted as a pseudogene. The CDR3 is 15 residues long.